What follows are 10 T cell receptor beta chains derived from one specimen sequenced in a study of shared clonotypes between healthy human individuals. Method: immunoSEQ multiplex PCR; TCRdb's copy keeps in-frame clones and lacks some. The table includes approximately 2.3 million clones, 80% to 95% detected once. Sample: naive CD4+ T cells from PBMCs. Subset given: CD45RA+ positively selected. Source of these receptors: a man younger than 35 in good health. Some clones in this sample may be carry-over from other donors' samples.

The J gene is TRBJ1-1, the V gene TRBV19; D is possibly TRBD1 (6 bases). Germline-derived CDR1 and CDR2 are LNHDA and SQIVND (reference sequence). CDR3 length: 14 amino acids. Trimming took 8 bases from V and 5 from J, leaving 18 bases between them. DNA of the CDR3: TGTGCCAGTGCCCCGAGGGGGGCGAGGACTGAAGCTTTCTTT. Its translation is CASAPRGARTEAFF.

The J gene is TRBJ2-5, the V gene TRBV6-4, with D unresolved. Germline loops: CDR1 MRHNA, CDR2 SNTAGT. The length of the CDR3 is 13 residues. Trimming took off 2 bases at V and 5 bases at J, with 9 bases between the two ends. CDR3 DNA sequence: TGTGCCAGCAGTGACGAGGTGGGGGAGACCCAGTACTTC. The encoded protein is CASSDEVGETQYF.

Concerning this clone itself: The sample has other DNA sequences that encode this CDR3 too. The V and J genes are TRBV28 and TRBJ1-2; 10 nucleotides line up with TRBD1. CDR3 size: 15 residues. Germline CDR1 MDHEN, CDR2 SYDVKM. Losses at the gene ends were 2 bases for V and 5 bases for J; bases not matched to a gene: 5. CDR3 bases: TGTGCCAGCAGTTTAACAGGACAGGGGGGTTATGGCTACACCTTC. Protein sequence: CASSLTGQGGYGYTF.

This clone was recorded only once. The chain carries TRBV6-1 and TRBJ1-5, with D perhaps matching TRBD1 (5 bases). The CDR3 contains 15 residues. Trimming cost V 3 bases and J 11 bases, with 20 bases left between them. Germline V gene sequence: CDR1 MNHNS, CDR2 SASEGT. CDR3 amino acids: CASSEGPRVGGSQHF. For the CDR3, the DNA is TGTGCCAGCAGTGAGGGCCCCAGGGTCGGAGGATCCCAGCATTTT.

The genes are TRBV18 and TRBJ1-5; 7 bases fit TRBD1. Looked up from germline, CDR1 is KGHSH and CDR2 is LQKENI. This CDR3 has 16 amino acids. V trimming: 2 bases; J trimming: 7 bases; junction bases outside the gene matches: 11. CDR3 sequence (DNA): TGTGCCAGCTCACCATACAGGGGTGGCGGGGGGCAGCCCCAGCATTTT. This translates into CASSPYRGGGGQPQHF.

The chain employs TRBV11-3 and TRBJ2-7, with D possibly matching TRBD2 (6 bases). There are 14 residues in the CDR3. Deletions cut 4 bases from V and 6 bases from J, with 16 bases between. In germline, CDR1 is SGHNT, CDR2 YENEEA. The CDR3 nucleotides read TGTGCCAGCAGCTCTGGGGACTCAACCGCCGAGCAGTACTTC. Amino acids: CASSSGDSTAEQYF.

The V call is TRBV7-2, the J call TRBJ2-1; weak D call: TRBD1 (6 bases). This CDR3 spans 18 amino acids. CDR1 and CDR2 (germline): SGHTA, FQGNSA. V gave up 4 bases and J gave up 6 bases, with 25 bases separating them. The CDR3 sequence: CASSYWTSWARGPNEQFF. The CDR3 DNA reads as TGTGCCAGCAGCTACTGGACGTCTTGGGCCAGGGGCCCCAATGAGCAGTTCTTC.

The rearrangement joins TRBV27 to TRBJ1-1; TRBD1 matches 7 bases. Looked up from germline, CDR1 is MNHEY and CDR2 is SMNVEV (reference sequence). The CDR3 loop spans 16 amino acids. Losses at the gene ends were 1 base for V and 6 bases for J; bases not matched to a gene: 11. This CDR3 reads CASSLFWTGGIPEAFF. CDR3 sequence (DNA): TGTGCCAGCAGTTTATTCTGGACAGGCGGGATCCCTGAAGCTTTCTTT.

The chain carries TRBV18 and TRBJ2-7, with D possibly matching TRBD1 (5 bases). Trimming cost V 6 bases and J 7 bases, with 16 bases left between them. Germline lookup yields CDR1 KGHSH and CDR2 LQKENI. This CDR3 comprises 13 residues. CDR3 loop: CASSEVWQGEQYF. The DNA of the CDR3 is TGTGCCAGCTCGGAAGTCTGGCAGGGTGAGCAGTACTTC.

This sequence joins TRBV1 and TRBJ2-4; the D call TRBD2 from the table was never checked on the DNA. TRBV1 is an annotated pseudogene. The CDR3 has 17 amino acids. The CDR3 loop is CTSSHPTSGSGKNIQYF. The CDR3 DNA reads TGCACCAGCAGCCACCCGACTAGCGGGAGTGGCAAAAACATTCAGTACTTC.